This paragraph covers one TCR beta chain sequence. The data belong to a study of blood T cell repertoires in COVID-19. Study information: Some COVID-19 samples were acute and others convalescent; all came from the United States, Italy and Spain. T cells, B-cell-depleted T cells, or PBMCs provided the cDNA or gDNA that served as material.

The CDR3 is made up of 17 amino acids. Trimming left V 1 base short and J 1 base short, with 14 bases between. Germline CDR1 and CDR2: LNHDA and SQIVND (reference sequence). In the source study's methods: By means of reference gene primer amplification, nucleated cell counts were estimated. Clones were sequenced by immunoSEQ multiplex PCR, and TCRdb holds only the in-frame ones, with some missing. V, J and clone size were drawn from that table, and D and trimming were deduced from the DNA. The table shows some 250,000 clones, with roughly 87% occurring only once. This chain uses TRBV19 with TRBJ1-5; D gene ambiguous. The specimen sequenced was peripheral blood. The clonotype originates from a woman between 25 and 40 years old with acute or convalescent COVID-19. The CDR3: CASSIGEAIGSNQPQHF. The DNA for the CDR3 is TGTGCCAGTAGTATAGGGGAGGCCATAGGGAGCAATCAGCCCCAGCATTTT.